One and the same sample provided the 9 T cell receptor beta chains below, sequenced in a study of T cell changes during pregnancy in multiple sclerosis. The method was immunoSEQ multiplex PCR; TCRdb's version includes in-frame clones alone and lacks a portion of them. In the table there are tens of thousands of clones, around 94% of which are singletons. The sample consisted of CD8+ T cells from peripheral blood mononuclear cells, taken before pregnancy. Source of these receptors: a female donor with multiple sclerosis, enrolled in a pregnancy study.

V usage is TRBV5-5 and J usage is TRBJ2-2; no reliable D call. V lost 3 bases and J lost 2, with 11 bases in between. The CDR3 totals 15 residues. Germline V lookup: CDR1 SGHKS, CDR2 YYEKEE (reference sequence). The CDR3 DNA is TGTGCCAGCAGCTACTCTTACCTAAACACCGGGGAGCTGTTTTTT. It encodes CASSYSYLNTGELFF.

V usage is TRBV6-6 and J usage is TRBJ2-2, with 8 bases lining up with TRBD1. Trimming removed 4 bases from V and 2 bases from J; junction bases left unmatched: 3. The CDR3 covers 15 residues. Germline CDR1 MNHNY, CDR2 SVGAGI (reference sequence). The DNA of the CDR3 is TGTGCCAGCAGTTGGGACAGGCCTAACACCGGGGAGCTGTTTTTT. Protein product: CASSWDRPNTGELFF.

The rearrangement uses TRBV4-1 and TRBJ2-3; 8 bases line up with TRBD1. The CDR3 length is 13 residues. Germline V lookup: CDR1 MGHRA, CDR2 YSYEKL. With 9 bases clipped from V and 5 bases from J, the junction kept 7 bases outside the gene matches. This chain's CDR3 is CASGQGVEDTQYF. CDR3 nucleotides: TGCGCCAGTGGACAGGGAGTCGAAGATACGCAGTATTTT.

The CDR3 bases are TGTGCCAGCAGTGAGGGGACTGGCACTGAAGCTTTCTTT. This sequence encodes CASSEGTGTEAFF. This chain joins TRBV27 and TRBJ1-1, with a possible D match to TRBD1 (5 bases). Germline V CDR1 and CDR2: MNHEY, SMNVEV (reference sequence). V was clipped by 5 bases and J by 4 bases, with 11 bases between them. The CDR3 covers 13 residues.

This chain links TRBV27 with TRBJ2-2; no clear D gene. CDR3 length: 15 amino acids. Germline V gene sequence: CDR1 MNHEY, CDR2 SMNVEV (reference sequence). Trimming left V 6 bases short and J 0 bases short, with 11 bases between. The CDR3 bases are TGTGCCAGCAGCTCCGGGTCCCCGAACACCGGGGAGCTGTTTTTT. The encoded protein is CASSSGSPNTGELFF.

The rearrangement uses TRBV7-9 and TRBJ2-7; no clear D. Germline CDR1 and CDR2: SEHNR and FQNEAQ (reference sequence). V was trimmed by 5 bases and J by 0 bases, leaving 2 bases between them. CDR3 size: 11 residues. The CDR3 DNA is TGTGCCAGCAGCCACTCCTACGAGCAGTACTTC. It yields the protein CASSHSYEQYF.

This sequence joins TRBV27 and TRBJ2-1; 9 bases fit TRBD2. This CDR3 contains 14 residues. V lost 6 bases and J lost 5; bases outside the gene matches: 5. Germline V CDR1 and CDR2: MNHEY, SMNVEV (reference sequence). Here the CDR3 reads CASRNSGSHNEQFF. CDR3 in DNA: TGTGCCAGCAGGAATAGCGGGAGTCACAATGAGCAGTTCTTC.

CDR3 sequence (DNA): TGTGCCAGCTCACCGGGAGGGGGCACAGATACGCAGTATTTT. It is translated as CASSPGGGTDTQYF. The V and J genes are TRBV18 and TRBJ2-3, with TRBD2 matching over 7 bases. V was clipped by 3 bases and J by 1 base; unmatched bases: 1. Germline V gene sequence: CDR1 KGHSH, CDR2 LQKENI. This CDR3 region has 14 residues.

In this sample, this clone turned up once. This rearrangement joins TRBV13 to TRBJ2-1; 14 bases are shared with TRBD2. The trim removed 8 bases at V and 3 bases at J, leaving 12 bases unmatched. Germline V gene lookup returns CDR1 PRHDT and CDR2 FYEKMQ (reference sequence). The CDR3 extends over 18 amino acids. CDR3: CASSTSGRAEEVYNEQFF. The CDR3 bases are TGTGCCAGCTCGACTAGCGGGAGGGCCGAGGAGGTCTACAATGAGCAGTTCTTC.